Each of the 17 T cell receptor beta chains below was sequenced from the same sample in a study of regulatory dendritic cells for organ transplantation. Clones were read by immunoSEQ multiplex PCR, and TCRdb kept only the in-frame ones, dropping some. This sample carries under 30,000 clones, about three quarters of them seen once, and the ten largest clones take 2% to 2.5%. Source material: memory CD4+ T cells from blood. Noted subset: CD45RO+ memory T cells. These receptors were collected from a human donor in good health.

The chain has TRBV5-6 and TRBJ2-5, with a weak D call TRBD2 (5 bases). Germline V gene sequence: CDR1 SGHDT, CDR2 YYEEEE. This CDR3 contains 15 residues. The V end lost 0 bases, the J end lost 5 bases, and 14 bases lay between the germline ends. The DNA for the CDR3 is TGTGCCAGCAGCTTGGAGGTCCTGGGCGGGGAGACCCAGTACTTC. Protein: CASSLEVLGGETQYF.

This clone was seen a few times. This chain connects TRBV25-1 to TRBJ1-4; D unresolved. V shed 2 bases and J shed 7 bases, with 8 bases lying between them. The CDR3 has 13 amino acids. From germline, CDR1 is MGHDK and CDR2 SYGVNS. Here the CDR3 DNA reads TGTGCCAGCAGTGAAAGGCTGGTTGAAAAACTGTTTTTT. It is translated as CASSERLVEKLFF.

CDR3 DNA: TGTGCCAGCAGCTTGGAACAGGACGGGGAGCTGTTTTTT. This gives the protein CASSLEQDGELFF. V is TRBV5-4 and J is TRBJ2-2; TRBD1 is a possible D gene (5 bases). Trimming left V 0 bases short and J 7 bases short, with 7 bases between. Germline lookup yields CDR1 SGHNT and CDR2 YYREEE (reference sequence). The CDR3 extends over 13 amino acids.

The chain uses TRBV28 and TRBJ1-3; D gene ambiguous. Trimming stripped 3 bases from V and 2 bases from J, with 11 bases between. The CDR3 is made up of 15 amino acids. From germline, CDR1 is MDHEN and CDR2 SYDVKM. The CDR3 spells CASSFSSPAGNTIYF. The CDR3 DNA reads TGTGCCAGCAGTTTTTCTAGTCCAGCTGGAAACACCATATATTTT.

The chain recombines TRBV2 with TRBJ2-5; unclear D gene. The CDR3 length is 13 residues. Trimming took 6 bases from V and 5 from J, leaving 13 bases between them. The germline V gene encodes CDR1 SNHLY and CDR2 FYNNEI. CDR3 sequence reads: CASSILRRETQYF. The DNA of the CDR3 is TGTGCCAGCAGCATATTGAGGCGGGAGACCCAGTACTTC.

This sequence joins TRBV5-1 and TRBJ2-1; D is uncertain. The CDR3 contains 14 residues. The germline gives CDR1 SGHRS, CDR2 YFSETQ. With 2 bases removed from V and 4 bases from J, the gap between germline ends came to 10 bases. This CDR3 reads CASSLSSAYNEQFF. CDR3 nucleotides: TGCGCCAGCAGCTTATCTTCAGCATACAATGAGCAGTTCTTC.

The chain recombines TRBV7-9 with TRBJ1-1; 8 nucleotides line up with TRBD1. Germline V gene data show CDR1 as SEHNR and CDR2 as FQNEAQ (reference sequence). Unmatched junction bases numbered 8, after V lost 6 bases and J lost 8 bases. CDR3 size: 13 residues. The CDR3 is CASSLTRDREAFF. For the CDR3, the DNA is TGTGCCAGCAGTCTAACCCGGGACAGGGAAGCTTTCTTT.

The V gene is TRBV7-2, the J gene TRBJ2-7, with D maybe TRBD2 (6 bases). This CDR3 region has 14 residues. CDR1 and CDR2 (germline): SGHTA, FQGNSA. The ends were cut back, 1 base at V and 4 bases at J, with 11 bases in the middle. This CDR3 reads CASSLGRGVYEQYF. The DNA for the CDR3 is TGTGCCAGCAGCTTAGGTCGCGGGGTTTACGAGCAGTACTTC.

The chain uses TRBV11-2 and TRBJ2-7; 8 nucleotides align to TRBD1. The CDR3 contains 14 residues. Germline V gives CDR1 SGHAT, CDR2 FQNNGV. Trimming took 5 bases from V and 3 from J; bases not matched to a gene: 6. The CDR3 loop reads CASSKDRDLYEQYF. Here the CDR3 DNA reads TGTGCCAGCAGCAAGGACAGGGACCTCTACGAGCAGTACTTC.

The chain has TRBV6-6 and TRBJ1-2, with D possibly matching TRBD1 (5 bases). This CDR3 has 15 amino acids. V dropped 1 base and J dropped 4 bases, with 13 bases sitting between them. Germline values: CDR1 MNHNY, CDR2 SVGAGI (reference sequence). The CDR3 sequence is CASSYLPGRIYGYTF. The DNA for the CDR3 is TGTGCCAGCAGTTACTTGCCAGGGCGTATCTATGGCTACACCTTC.

Details on this clone: Germline and junction disagree at one end, which may indicate a read error. The chain uses TRBV7-7 and TRBJ2-1, with 8 bases lining up with TRBD2. The germline V gene has CDR1 SSHAT and CDR2 FNYEAQ (reference sequence). CDR3 length: 15 amino acids. The CDR3 nucleotides are TGTGCTAGCAGCCCAAGCGGGGGAATTTACAATGAGCAGTTCTTC. Translation: CASSPSGGIYNEQFF.

J is TRBJ1-4 and V is TRBV18; D unclear. Trimming took off 4 bases at V and 7 bases at J, with 19 bases between the two ends. Per germline, CDR1 KGHSH and CDR2 LQKENI. This CDR3 is built from 16 residues. Here the CDR3 reads CASSLLTGRESEKLFF. CDR3 bases: TGTGCCAGCTCACTCTTAACCGGGAGGGAGAGTGAAAAACTGTTTTTT.

The chain couples TRBV6-1 to TRBJ1-1, with unresolved D. CDR1 and CDR2 from the germline V gene are MNHNS and SASEGT. The CDR3 is 14 amino acids. Trimming took off 5 bases at V and 6 bases at J, with 16 bases between the two ends. The CDR3 is CASSSLYTTAEAFF. The DNA for the CDR3 is TGTGCCAGCAGTTCCCTTTACACCACAGCTGAAGCTTTCTTT.

This clone is a singleton in its sample. The chain joins TRBV7-2 to TRBJ1-3; D gene ambiguous. CDR3 size: 14 residues. Germline-derived CDR1 and CDR2 are SGHTA and FQGNSA. The V end was cut by 6 bases, the J end by 2 bases, with 11 bases between. CDR3 DNA sequence: TGTGCCAGCAGTCCAGGAGAAACTGGAAACACCATATATTTT. This encodes CASSPGETGNTIYF.

This clone was seen only once. The V and J genes are TRBV7-6 and TRBJ2-1, with D perhaps matching TRBD2 (6 bases). Trimming took 4 bases from V and 0 from J, leaving 10 bases between them. CDR1 and CDR2 from the germline V gene are SGHVS and FNYEAQ. The CDR3 is 15 residues long. This CDR3 reads CASSWGVSSYNEQFF. The DNA for the CDR3 is TGTGCCAGCAGCTGGGGGGTTAGCTCCTACAATGAGCAGTTCTTC.

In its sample, this clone was seen a few times. The chain combines TRBV29-1 with TRBJ1-1, with D possibly being TRBD1 (6 bases). CDR1 is SQVTM and CDR2 is ANQGSEA in the germline V gene. Trimming cost V 7 bases and J 0 bases, with 6 bases left between them. The length of the CDR3 is 11 residues. The CDR3 bases are TGCAGCGGGACAGTGAACACTGAAGCTTTCTTT. Translated, it gives CSGTVNTEAFF.

The chain links TRBV5-6 to TRBJ2-5; possibly TRBD1 or TRBD2 for D (5 bases each). Trimming stripped 1 base from V and 4 bases from J, with 14 bases between. The germline CDR1 and CDR2 sequences are SGHDT and YYEEEE. This CDR3 is built from 15 residues. The chain's CDR3 is CASSLRGPGGETQYF. The DNA for the CDR3 is TGTGCCAGCAGCTTGCGGGGCCCCGGTGGAGAGACCCAGTACTTC.